This T cell receptor beta chain stems from a study of blood T cell repertoires in COVID-19. Study overall: The cDNA or gDNA used as material had been derived from T cells, B-cell-depleted T cells, or PBMCs.

Clones were read by immunoSEQ multiplex PCR, and TCRdb kept only the in-frame ones, dropping some. The sample carries 150,000 to 200,000 clones, 82% recorded once. Per germline, CDR1 MNHEY and CDR2 SMNVEV (reference sequence). This CDR3 comprises 16 residues. The V and J ends lost 6 bases and 0 bases, in that order; junction bases with no gene match: 11. The sequencing sample was made of peripheral blood. The sequence derives from a woman aged 55-75 years with COVID-19, enrolled during active disease. J is TRBJ2-7 and V is TRBV27; 7 bases are shared with TRBD2. The CDR3, as DNA: TGTGCCAGCAGGGCGTTGGCGGGAGAGGACTCCTACGAGCAGTACTTC. Translated: CASRALAGEDSYEQYF.